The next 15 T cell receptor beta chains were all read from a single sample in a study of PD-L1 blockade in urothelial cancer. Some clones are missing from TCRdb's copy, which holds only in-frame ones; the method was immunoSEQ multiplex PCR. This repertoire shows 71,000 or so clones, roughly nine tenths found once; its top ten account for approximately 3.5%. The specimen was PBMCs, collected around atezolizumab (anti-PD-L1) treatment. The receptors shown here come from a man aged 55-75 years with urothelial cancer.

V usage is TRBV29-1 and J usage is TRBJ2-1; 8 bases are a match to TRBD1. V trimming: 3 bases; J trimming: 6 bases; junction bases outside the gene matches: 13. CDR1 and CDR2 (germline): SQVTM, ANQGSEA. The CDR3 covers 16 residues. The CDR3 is CSVDPLDRGNINEQFF. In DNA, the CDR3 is TGCAGCGTTGATCCCCTAGACAGGGGTAACATCAATGAGCAGTTCTTC.

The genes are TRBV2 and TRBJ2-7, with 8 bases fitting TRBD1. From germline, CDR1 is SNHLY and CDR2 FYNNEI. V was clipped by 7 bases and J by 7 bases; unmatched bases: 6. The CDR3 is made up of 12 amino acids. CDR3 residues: CASTAGGDEQYF. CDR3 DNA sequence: TGTGCCAGCACAGCAGGGGGCGATGAGCAGTACTTC.

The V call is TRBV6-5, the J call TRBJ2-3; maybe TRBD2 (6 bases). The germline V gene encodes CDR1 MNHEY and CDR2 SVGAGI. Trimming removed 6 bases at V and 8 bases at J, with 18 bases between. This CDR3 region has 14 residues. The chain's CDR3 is CASRPDGGSSTQYF. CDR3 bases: TGTGCCAGCAGACCGGACGGGGGTTCGTCTACGCAGTATTTT.

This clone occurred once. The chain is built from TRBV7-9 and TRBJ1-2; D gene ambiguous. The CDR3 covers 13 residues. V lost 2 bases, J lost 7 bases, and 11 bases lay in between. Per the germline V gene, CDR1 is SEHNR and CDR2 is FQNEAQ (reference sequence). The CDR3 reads CASSLKEGGGYTF. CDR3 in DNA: TGTGCCAGCAGCTTAAAGGAGGGCGGTGGCTACACCTTC.

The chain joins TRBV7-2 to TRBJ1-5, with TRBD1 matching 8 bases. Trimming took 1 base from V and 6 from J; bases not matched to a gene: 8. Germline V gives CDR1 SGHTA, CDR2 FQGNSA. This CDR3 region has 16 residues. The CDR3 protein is CASSLGPPGGGQPQHF. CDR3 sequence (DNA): TGTGCCAGCAGCTTAGGCCCTCCAGGGGGCGGTCAGCCCCAGCATTTT.

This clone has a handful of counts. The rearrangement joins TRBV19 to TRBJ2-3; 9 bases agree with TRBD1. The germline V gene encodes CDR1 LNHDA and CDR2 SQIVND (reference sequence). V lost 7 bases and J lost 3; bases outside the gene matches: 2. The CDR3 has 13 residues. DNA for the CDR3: TGTGCCAGTAAGGGACAGGGAACAGATACGCAGTATTTT. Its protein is CASKGQGTDTQYF.

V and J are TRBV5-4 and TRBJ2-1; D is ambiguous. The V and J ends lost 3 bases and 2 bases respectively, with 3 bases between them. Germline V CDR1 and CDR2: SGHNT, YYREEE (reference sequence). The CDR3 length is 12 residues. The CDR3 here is CASSSTYNEQFF. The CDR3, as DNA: TGTGCCAGCAGCTCAACCTACAATGAGCAGTTCTTC.

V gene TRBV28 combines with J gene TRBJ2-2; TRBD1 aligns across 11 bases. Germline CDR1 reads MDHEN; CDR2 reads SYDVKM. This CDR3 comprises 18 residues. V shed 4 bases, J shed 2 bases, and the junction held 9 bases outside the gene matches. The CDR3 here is CASSSPGQGADNTGELFF. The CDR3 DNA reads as TGTGCCAGCAGTTCCCCCGGACAGGGGGCCGATAACACCGGGGAGCTGTTTTTT.

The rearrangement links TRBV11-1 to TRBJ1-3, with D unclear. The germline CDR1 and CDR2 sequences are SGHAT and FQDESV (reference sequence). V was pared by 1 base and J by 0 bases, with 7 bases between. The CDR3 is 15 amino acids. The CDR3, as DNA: TGTGCCAGCAGCTTAGGACGGAGCTCTGGAAACACCATATATTTT. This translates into CASSLGRSSGNTIYF.

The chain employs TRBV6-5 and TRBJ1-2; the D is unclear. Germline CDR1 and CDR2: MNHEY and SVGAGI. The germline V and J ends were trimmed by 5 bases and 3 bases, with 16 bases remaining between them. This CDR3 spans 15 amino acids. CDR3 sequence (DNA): TGTGCCAGCAGTAGCACCTACCTGGGCGACTATGGCTACACCTTC. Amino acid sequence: CASSSTYLGDYGYTF.

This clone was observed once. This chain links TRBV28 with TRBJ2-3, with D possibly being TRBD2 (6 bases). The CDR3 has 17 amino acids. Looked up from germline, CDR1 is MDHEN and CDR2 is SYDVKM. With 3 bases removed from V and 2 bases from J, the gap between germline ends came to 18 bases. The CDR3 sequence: CASSFRLDLKDTDTQYF. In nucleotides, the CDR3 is TGTGCCAGCAGTTTCCGACTAGACCTAAAGGACACAGATACGCAGTATTTT.

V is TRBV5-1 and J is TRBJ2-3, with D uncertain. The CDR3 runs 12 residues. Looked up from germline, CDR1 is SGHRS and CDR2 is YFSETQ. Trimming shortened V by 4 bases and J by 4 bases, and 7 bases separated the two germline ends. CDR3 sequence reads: CASSTGADTQYF. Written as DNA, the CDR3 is TGCGCCAGCAGCACCGGAGCAGATACGCAGTATTTT.

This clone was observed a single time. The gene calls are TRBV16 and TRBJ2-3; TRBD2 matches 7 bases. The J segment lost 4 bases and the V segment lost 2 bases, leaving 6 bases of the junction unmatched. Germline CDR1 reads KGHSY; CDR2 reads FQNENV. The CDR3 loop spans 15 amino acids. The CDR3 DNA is TGTGCCAGCAGCCAAGCGGGAGAAGAGGCAGATACGCAGTATTTT. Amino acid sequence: CASSQAGEEADTQYF. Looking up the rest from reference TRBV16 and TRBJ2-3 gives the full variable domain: GEEVAQTPKHLVRGEGQKAKLYCAPIKGHSYVFWYQQVLKNEFKFLISFQNENVFDETGMPKERFSAKCLPNSPCSLEIQATKLEDSAVYFCASSQAGEEADTQYFGPGTRLTVL.

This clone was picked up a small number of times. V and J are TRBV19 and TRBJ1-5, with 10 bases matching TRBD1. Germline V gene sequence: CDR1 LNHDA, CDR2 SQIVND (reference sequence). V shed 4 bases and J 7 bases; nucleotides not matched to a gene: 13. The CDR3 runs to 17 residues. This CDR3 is CASSKKPTGGASQPQHF. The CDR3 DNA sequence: TGTGCCAGTAGTAAAAAACCGACAGGGGGCGCGAGCCAGCCCCAGCATTTT.

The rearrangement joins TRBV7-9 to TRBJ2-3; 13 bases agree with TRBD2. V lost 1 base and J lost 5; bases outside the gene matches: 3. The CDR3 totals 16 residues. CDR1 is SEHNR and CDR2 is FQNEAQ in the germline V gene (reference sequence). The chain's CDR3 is CASSLGTSGGLDTQYF. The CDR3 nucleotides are TGTGCCAGCAGCTTAGGGACTAGCGGGGGACTAGATACGCAGTATTTT.